A single sample gave rise to the 17 T cell receptor beta chains below, sequenced in a study of T cells in Graves' hyperthyroidism and ophthalmopathy. The investigators amplified TCR beta CDR3 regions from RNA transcripts. A first-round RT-PCR of the TCR CDR3 used the HTBI primer set. From the multiplex PCR reads, TCRdb called clonotypes with MiXCR, one entry per CDR3 protein. The sample carries about 520,000 distinct CDR3 sequences, roughly a quarter recorded once. Specimen: blood. The receptors stem from a woman younger than 45 with Graves' ophthalmopathy.

The rearrangement links TRBV10-3 to TRBJ1-1; D is ambiguous. Germline-derived CDR1 and CDR2 are ENHRY and SYGVKD. V gave up 2 bases and J gave up 8 bases, with 9 bases separating them. The CDR3 consists of 12 residues. CDR3 in DNA: TGTGCCATCAGTGAGCCATCGACCGAAGCTTTCTTT. Protein product: CAISEPSTEAFF.

This clonotype was counted at least ten times. The rearrangement links TRBV6-2 or TRBV6-3 to TRBJ2-5, with D unresolved. The V end lost 4 bases, the J end lost 7 bases, and 10 bases lay between the germline ends. Germline V gene sequence: CDR1 MNHEY, CDR2 SVGEGT. The CDR3 runs to 12 residues. The DNA for the CDR3 is TGTGCCAGCAGTTTCGCGCTAGGGACCCAGTACTTC. It yields the protein CASSFALGTQYF.

The chain uses TRBV20-1 and TRBJ2-5, with D uncertain. V was pared by 5 bases and J by 5 bases, with 18 bases between. CDR1 and CDR2 from the germline V gene are DFQATT and SNEGSKA (reference sequence). This CDR3 has 14 residues. CDR3 in amino acids: CSASVDPARETQYF. DNA for the CDR3: TGCAGTGCTTCCGTCGACCCCGCCCGGGAGACCCAGTACTTC.

This clonotype was detected many times. Germline and junction disagree at one end, which may indicate a read error. The J gene is TRBJ2-4, the V gene TRBV12-3 or TRBV12-4, with 9 bases fitting TRBD1. The CDR3 is made up of 16 amino acids. CDR3 DNA: TGTGCCAGCAGTCCAGGACAGGGGAGGGCCAAAAACATTAAGTACTTC. Its translation is CASSPGQGRAKNIKYF.

The chain is built from TRBV4-2 and TRBJ1-5; TRBD1 matches at 8 bases. V lost 0 bases and J lost 0; bases outside the gene matches: 10. The CDR3 sequence is 19 residues long. The germline gives CDR1 LGHNA, CDR2 YNFKEQ. The CDR3 here is CASSQDWDRTYYSNQPQHF. DNA of the CDR3: TGTGCCAGCAGCCAAGATTGGGACAGGACTTACTATAGCAATCAGCCCCAGCATTTT.

The V call is TRBV6-2 or TRBV6-3, the J call TRBJ1-5; a weak D match, TRBD1 (6 bases). The V gene's germline CDR1 is MNHEY and CDR2 SVGEGT. The V gene lost 6 bases and the J gene lost 5 bases, with 29 bases spanning the gap. The CDR3 covers 19 residues. CDR3 residues: CASRPVGLRAGAHDQPQHF. The CDR3 region has the DNA TGTGCCAGCAGACCCGTGGGGTTAAGGGCAGGGGCCCATGATCAGCCCCAGCATTTT.

Ten or more counts support this clonotype. The chain joins TRBV4-1 to TRBJ2-7; D is unresolved. The germline V gene has CDR1 MGHRA and CDR2 YSYEKL. V was clipped by 1 base and J by 4 bases, with 11 bases between them. The CDR3 totals 14 residues. The CDR3 region has the DNA TGCGCCAGCAGCCAAGCAGGTACGGGTTACGAGCAGTACTTC. Translation gives CASSQAGTGYEQYF.

This clonotype was detected many times. The gene calls are TRBV6-2 or TRBV6-3 and TRBJ2-2; D is uncertain. Trimming removed 2 bases at V and 4 bases at J, with 8 bases between. The CDR3 is 14 residues long. Per the germline V gene, CDR1 is MNHEY and CDR2 is SVGEGT. The CDR3 sequence is CASSYEAATGELFF. CDR3 nucleotide sequence: TGTGCCAGCAGTTACGAAGCTGCCACCGGGGAGCTGTTTTTT.

This clonotype has just one count. The rearrangement links TRBV28 to TRBJ2-5; D gene unclear. Germline V CDR1 and CDR2: MDHEN, SYDVKM. V was shortened by 8 bases and J by 0 bases, with 10 bases between the two germline ends. The CDR3 covers 13 residues. CDR3 coding DNA: TGTGCCAGCGACAAGGTGAACCAAGAGACCCAGTACTTC. It codes for CASDKVNQETQYF.

This clonotype appeared a few times. This chain links TRBV11-2 with TRBJ1-5; D call uncertain. The germline V and J ends were trimmed by 0 bases and 4 bases, with 10 bases remaining between them. The length of the CDR3 is 15 residues. Germline V gives CDR1 SGHAT, CDR2 FQNNGV. The CDR3 coding sequence is TGTGCCAGCAGCTTAGACGGACGAGAAAATCAGCCCCAGCATTTT. Encoded protein: CASSLDGRENQPQHF.

There are many counts of this clonotype. A much larger clone lies a single base off, so this may be a read error. The V gene is TRBV12-3 or TRBV12-4, the J gene TRBJ1-2; D gene ambiguous. V lost 5 bases and J 7 bases, leaving 11 bases between the germline ends. The CDR3 runs to 12 residues. This chain's CDR3 is CASSPGRCGYTF. CDR3 coding DNA: TGTGCCAGCAGTCCTGGCCGGTGTGGCTACACCTTC.

About this clonotype itself: A much larger clone lies one base from this, so it may be a read error. This chain links TRBV2 with TRBJ1-1, with D unclear. Germline CDR1 reads SNHLY; CDR2 reads FYNNEI. CDR3 size: 16 residues. CDR3 protein: CASQSGVLYFGSQACF. CDR3 in DNA: TGTGCCAGCCAGTCTGGGGTACTATACTTTGGGTCTCAAGCTTGCTTT. The whole variable domain, remainder taken from reference TRBV2 and TRBJ1-1, is EPEVTQTPSHQVTQMGQEVILRCVPISNHLYFYWYRQILGQKVEFLVSFYNNEISEKSEIFDDQFSVERPDGSNFTLKIRSTKLEDSAMYFCASQSGVLYFGSQACFGQGTRLTVV.

This clonotype was seen repeatedly, ten times or more. V gene TRBV11-1 combines with J gene TRBJ1-5, with D uncertain. Trimming pared 1 base from V and 0 bases from J, leaving 13 bases between. This CDR3 contains 17 residues. Germline CDR1 reads SGHAT; CDR2 reads FQDESV (reference sequence). CDR3 protein: CASSLGLGDISNQPQHF. The CDR3 coding sequence is TGTGCCAGCAGCTTAGGTCTGGGCGACATTAGCAATCAGCCCCAGCATTTT.

V and J are TRBV6-1 and TRBJ2-2; D is possibly TRBD2 (5 bases). Germline V gene lookup returns CDR1 MNHNS and CDR2 SASEGT. V was cut by 1 base and J by 4 bases, with 10 bases left in between. This CDR3 contains 15 residues. The chain's CDR3 is CASSEGRFVTGELFF. CDR3 DNA sequence: TGTGCCAGCAGTGAAGGGAGGTTTGTCACCGGGGAGCTGTTTTTT.

This clonotype was recorded at least ten times. J is TRBJ1-1 and V is TRBV12-3 or TRBV12-4; TRBD1 is a possible D gene (5 bases). Deletions cut 3 bases from V and 0 bases from J, with 11 bases between. The CDR3 totals 15 residues. CDR3: CASSFEGFLNTEAFF. The CDR3 region has the DNA TGTGCCAGCAGTTTTGAGGGGTTCCTGAACACTGAAGCTTTCTTT.

The J gene is TRBJ1-5, the V gene TRBV19, with D hard to call. Trimming removed 7 bases from V and 5 bases from J, with 15 bases in between. This CDR3 has 14 residues. The germline CDR1 and CDR2 sequences are LNHDA and SQIVND (reference sequence). CDR3 amino acids: CASTFGGVHQPQHF. CDR3 DNA sequence: TGTGCCAGTACATTTGGCGGGGTCCATCAGCCCCAGCATTTT.

The rearrangement links TRBV12-3 or TRBV12-4 to TRBJ1-2, with 10 bases aligning to TRBD1. Trimming at V came to 4 bases and at J to 8 bases, leaving 10 bases not matched to a gene. The CDR3 length is 15 residues. CDR3 loop: CASSSIRTGGSGYTF. CDR3 bases: TGTGCCAGCAGTTCTATCCGGACAGGGGGTTCCGGCTACACCTTC.